This T cell receptor (beta chain) was obtained from a study of regulatory T cells in long-lasting Graves disease. Study overall: The study enrolled newly diagnosed Graves' patients on antithyroid drugs under 3 months.

The study, taken as a whole, reports: TRBV28, TRBJ1-2 and TRBJ2-5 were favored in persistent disease. Less diverse TCR repertoires were seen in persistent Graves' patients than in newly diagnosed ones.

In building TCR beta libraries, iRepertoire HTBI primers were used together with Arm-PCR of CDR3 regions. TCRdb re-analysed the multiplex PCR reads in MiXCR, keeping a single row per CDR3 protein. The sample holds roughly 500,000 distinct CDR3 sequences, 12% seen once. Time point: newly diagnosed GD, antithyroid drugs for less than 3 months. PBMCs provided the RNA from which the TCR library was made. Graves' disease diagnosis was established per American Thyroid Association guidelines. This clonotype was seen more than once but under ten times. Antigen unknown. CDR3 length: 15 amino acids. V lost 1 base and J lost 6; bases outside the gene matches: 5. In addition, the sample was reused for a study of T cells in Graves' hyperthyroidism and ophthalmopathy.

This receptor was identified in a woman aged 25 to 45 with Graves disease. This sequence joins TRBV12-3 or TRBV12-4 and TRBJ2-4; 8 nucleotides match TRBD2. The source was peripheral blood mononuclear cells (PBMCs), collected at new diagnosis, from a patient treated with antithyroid drugs. The CDR3 loop is CASSLGSGIGNIQYF. CDR3 bases: TGTGCCAGCAGTTTAGGTAGCGGGATAGGAAACATTCAGTACTTC.